This TCR beta chain originates from a study of blood T cells in healthy people across ages. This CDR3 is built from 15 residues. Trimming took 0 bases from V and 1 from J, leaving 10 bases between them. Germline V gene sequence: CDR1 SGDLS, CDR2 YYNGEE. Using a J-beta primer mix together with a sample-barcoded 5' primer, a second PCR was run for about 6 to 11 cycles. From the 5' RACE reads, TCRdb called clonotypes with MiXCR, one entry per CDR3 protein. The table shows fewer than 2,000,000 distinct CDR3 sequences, with roughly two fifths occurring only once. Sequenced: blood. This chain joins TRBV9 and TRBJ2-5; the D gene is possibly TRBD1 (5 bases). This sequence was found in a human donor in good health. The CDR3 reads CASSVGGYLQETQYF. CDR3 in DNA: TGTGCCAGCAGCGTAGGGGGCTACCTCCAAGAGACCCAGTACTTC.